The 19 T cell receptor beta chains below come from one sample, sequenced in a study of blood T cell repertoires in COVID-19. Clones were read by immunoSEQ multiplex PCR, and TCRdb kept only the in-frame ones, dropping some. Of a few hundred thousand clones listed, about 84% are singletons. Sequenced sample: peripheral blood. These receptor sequences come from a human donor in a cohort sampled during active COVID-19.

The chain recombines TRBV27 with TRBJ2-5; 9 nucleotides align to TRBD1. The CDR3 loop spans 15 amino acids. From germline, CDR1 is MNHEY and CDR2 SMNVEV (reference sequence). V lost 6 bases and J lost 2; bases outside the gene matches: 7. CDR3: CASSPGQGTQETQYF. CDR3 nucleotides: TGTGCCAGCAGCCCGGGACAGGGCACACAAGAGACCCAGTACTTC.

The chain links TRBV6-2 or TRBV6-3 to TRBJ1-1; 9 bases line up with TRBD1. V shed 4 bases and J 1 base; nucleotides not matched to a gene: 7. The CDR3 extends over 16 amino acids. CDR1 is MNHEY and CDR2 is SVGEGT in the germline V gene. The CDR3 bases are TGTGCCAGCAGTTCCTGGGACAGGGCGGCGAACACTGAAGCTTTCTTT. It specifies CASSSWDRAANTEAFF.

This clone showed up just once. V is TRBV7-2 and J is TRBJ1-1, with D maybe TRBD1 (5 bases). Trimming shortened V by 5 bases and J by 4 bases, and 17 bases separated the two germline ends. The CDR3 runs to 15 residues. Per germline, CDR1 SGHTA and CDR2 FQGNSA. CDR3 nucleotides: TGTGCCAGCAGCCCCTATCCGCGGGGACCCACTGAAGCTTTCTTT. Amino acids: CASSPYPRGPTEAFF.

The J gene is TRBJ2-5, the V gene TRBV5-5; the match to TRBD1 covers 7 bases. The CDR3 has 14 residues. J lost 2 bases, V lost 4 bases, and 5 bases had no gene match. CDR1 is SGHKS and CDR2 is YYEKEE in the germline V gene (reference sequence). The CDR3 DNA is TGTGCCAGCAGCCCTGGGACAGCACAAGAGACCCAGTACTTC. Amino acids: CASSPGTAQETQYF.

J is TRBJ1-1 and V is TRBV6-2 or TRBV6-3; D is unclear. There are 13 residues in the CDR3. Looked up from germline, CDR1 is MNHEY and CDR2 is SVGEGT. Trimming pared 2 bases from V and 1 base from J, leaving 5 bases between. Here the CDR3 DNA reads TGTGCCAGCAGTTACAACAGGAACACTGAAGCTTTCTTT. This gives the protein CASSYNRNTEAFF.

This clone occurred a few times. The rearrangement uses TRBV2 and TRBJ2-7; weak D call: TRBD2 (5 bases). Trimming removed 3 bases from V and 3 bases from J, with 12 bases in between. Germline loops: CDR1 SNHLY, CDR2 FYNNEI. There are 14 residues in the CDR3. For the CDR3, the DNA is TGTGCCAGCAGTGAGAGGGTCCCCTTCTACGAGCAGTACTTC. Residues: CASSERVPFYEQYF.

The rearrangement joins TRBV5-1 to TRBJ2-1, with 10 bases aligning to TRBD1. This CDR3 has 15 residues. CDR1 SGHRS and CDR2 YFSETQ come from the germline V gene. V was clipped by 5 bases and J by 6 bases; unmatched bases: 8. CDR3 sequence: CASRPTGGPVNEQFF. CDR3 nucleotide sequence: TGCGCCAGCAGACCGACAGGGGGCCCTGTCAATGAGCAGTTCTTC.

V gene TRBV6-4 combines with J gene TRBJ1-4; 7 bases fit TRBD1. V was pared by 4 bases and J by 2 bases, with 4 bases of the junction left unmatched. The germline gives CDR1 MRHNA, CDR2 SNTAGT. The CDR3 covers 15 residues. CDR3 amino acids: CASSVAGGTNEKLFF. CDR3 DNA sequence: TGTGCCAGCAGTGTAGCAGGGGGGACTAATGAAAAACTGTTTTTT.

This chain joins TRBV10-1 and TRBJ2-7; D perhaps matches TRBD2 (5 bases). V was clipped by 7 bases and J by 1 base, with 23 bases between them. This CDR3 is built from 17 residues. Germline values: CDR1 WNHNN, CDR2 SYGVQD (reference sequence). The DNA for the CDR3 is TGCGCCAGCACGTGGTCCCTAGGCCGGGAAGCTTCCTACGAGCAGTACTTC. It is translated as CASTWSLGREASYEQYF.

The gene calls are TRBV29-1 and TRBJ2-7; 12 bases are shared with TRBD2. Germline V lookup: CDR1 SQVTM, CDR2 ANQGSEA. The junction had 1 base not matched to a gene; V was cut back by 4 bases and J by 3 bases. This CDR3 has 13 residues. The CDR3 region has the DNA TGCAGCGTTGGACTAGCGGGAGTCTACGAGCAGTACTTC. It yields the protein CSVGLAGVYEQYF.

The chain joins TRBV2 to TRBJ2-6, with D uncertain. With 6 bases removed from V and 0 bases from J, the gap between germline ends came to 15 bases. CDR1 and CDR2 (germline): SNHLY, FYNNEI. This CDR3 has 17 residues. The CDR3 sequence: CASRRQTYLSGANVLTF. The CDR3 DNA is TGTGCCAGCAGGAGGCAGACTTACCTCTCTGGGGCCAACGTCCTGACTTTC. Using reference TRBV2 and TRBJ2-6 for the parts outside the CDR3, the full variable domain is EPEVTQTPSHQVTQMGQEVILRCVPISNHLYFYWYRQILGQKVEFLVSFYNNEISEKSEIFDDQFSVERPDGSNFTLKIRSTKLEDSAMYFCASRRQTYLSGANVLTFGAGSRLTVL.

Concerning this clone itself: The junction departs from the called germline gene at one end, perhaps through a read error. The V and J genes are TRBV7-7 and TRBJ2-5; 8 positions match TRBD2. CDR1 SSHAT and CDR2 FNYEAQ come from the germline V gene (reference sequence). CDR3 size: 17 residues. The CDR3 DNA follows: TGTGCTAGCAGCTCCGACCTAGAAACCGGGACTAGAGAGACCCAGTACTTC. Translated, it gives CASSSDLETGTRETQYF.

V is TRBV20-1 and J is TRBJ1-3; D is unclear. The CDR3 runs 14 residues. V was trimmed by 3 bases and J by 0 bases, leaving 9 bases between them. The V gene's germline CDR1 is DFQATT and CDR2 SNEGSKA (reference sequence). CDR3 in DNA: TGCAGTGCTAGTTCCAGAATCTCTGGAAACACCATATATTTT. Translation gives CSASSRISGNTIYF.

This chain connects TRBV7-9 to TRBJ1-2; D call uncertain. CDR1 is SEHNR and CDR2 is FQNEAQ in the germline V gene (reference sequence). The V and J ends lost 1 base and 1 base respectively, with 13 bases between them. The CDR3 sequence is 16 residues long. The CDR3 region is CASSLVSPRFNYGYTF. Written as DNA, the CDR3 is TGTGCCAGCAGCTTAGTATCACCCAGGTTTAACTATGGCTACACCTTC.

The gene calls are TRBV19 and TRBJ1-2; tentatively, D is TRBD1 (5 bases). Trimming stripped 7 bases from V and 4 bases from J, with 19 bases between. The germline V gene has CDR1 LNHDA and CDR2 SQIVND (reference sequence). This CDR3 is built from 15 residues. CDR3 sequence reads: CASTTYPSGRYGYTF. Written as DNA, the CDR3 is TGTGCCAGTACCACTTACCCTTCAGGGCGCTATGGCTACACCTTC. Drawing the rest from reference TRBV19 and TRBJ1-2, the complete variable domain is DGGITQSPKYLFRKEGQNVTLSCEQNLNHDAMYWYRQDPGQGLRLIYYSQIVNDFQKGDIAEGYSVSREKKESFPLTVTSAQKNPTAFYLCASTTYPSGRYGYTFGSGTRLTVV.

The genes are TRBV9 and TRBJ1-4; TRBD1 matches 10 bases. The CDR3 contains 16 residues. Trimming removed 3 bases from V and 6 bases from J; junction bases left unmatched: 8. Germline V gives CDR1 SGDLS, CDR2 YYNGEE. CDR3 sequence (DNA): TGTGCCAGCAGCGCCGACAGGGGGCGGGGGTATGAAAAACTGTTTTTT. Its translation is CASSADRGRGYEKLFF.

This sequence joins TRBV5-1 and TRBJ1-4, with 11 positions matching TRBD1. This CDR3 region has 19 residues. V was clipped by 3 bases and J by 1 base; unmatched bases: 11. In germline, CDR1 is SGHRS, CDR2 YFSETQ. The CDR3 sequence: CASSSGRTGGLGTNEKLFF. The CDR3, as DNA: TGCGCCAGCAGCTCCGGAAGGACAGGGGGCTTAGGAACTAATGAAAAACTGTTTTTT.

This clone was detected a few times. As DNA, the CDR3 is TGTGCCAGCAGCCTGGGTGGGGCGGTTTCCTCCTACGAGCAGTACTTC. It translates to CASSLGGAVSSYEQYF. The chain joins TRBV7-2 to TRBJ2-7; D perhaps matches TRBD1 (5 bases). The germline V gene has CDR1 SGHTA and CDR2 FQGNSA. V dropped 5 bases and J dropped 0 bases, with 17 bases sitting between them. The CDR3 sequence is 16 residues long.

The V gene is TRBV9, the J gene TRBJ1-4; TRBD1 might be the D (5 bases). V was shortened by 5 bases and J by 5 bases, with 13 bases between the two germline ends. CDR3 size: 14 residues. Germline loops: CDR1 SGDLS, CDR2 YYNGEE. The CDR3 spells CASSRAGLNEKLFF. The CDR3 DNA sequence: TGTGCCAGCAGTCGTGCAGGGTTAAATGAAAAACTGTTTTTT. The full variable domain, rest sourced from reference TRBV9 and TRBJ1-4, is DSGVTQTPKHLITATGQRVTLRCSPRSGDLSVYWYQQSLDQGLQFLIQYYNGEERAKGNILERFSAQQFPDLHSELNLSSLELGDSALYFCASSRAGLNEKLFFGSGTQLSVL.